This TCR beta chain was retrieved from a study of neurological immune-mediated disorders (dated by TCRdb to between 2018 and 2021). For the wider study: Among the roughly 34 multiple sclerosis patients, relapsing-remitting MS was present in roughly 30 and secondary progressive MS was present in 3. The study compared peripheral blood TCR-beta repertoires of HTLV-I-associated myelopathy (HAM/TSP) patients, multiple sclerosis patients and healthy controls using UMI-based sequencing. Of the 68 subjects in the cohort, some 15 were HAM/TSP patients, some 34 were multiple sclerosis patients, and some 20 were healthy controls. The roughly 110 TCR-beta libraries covered PBMC samples along with longitudinal samples, technical triplicates, and paired sorted CD4+ and CD8+ T-cell subsets. General study outcomes and caveats: Phylogenetic analysis grouped repertoires from 18 of 34 MS patients into a cluster of related CDR3 sequences, suggesting a possible repertoire-level signature. The highest TCR clonal expansion was observed in HAM/TSP patients, whereas the lowest was observed in MS patients, even when compared with healthy controls. Expanded clones from different subjects shared no identical CDR3 amino acid sequences, which suggests that TCR-beta repertoires were private in all groups. The MS cluster was not associated with any clinical or MRI features, and the authors stated that larger cohorts are needed.

cDNA was synthesized by template-switch 5'RACE using a primer with a 10-nucleotide random unique molecular identifier that tagged each TCR transcript. Every sequencing run covered 15-18 subjects and yielded more than 160 million TCR-beta sequences. The RNeasy kit was used to extract total RNA. The KAPA Real-time Library Amplification kit was used to amplify TCR-beta VDJ regions with primers targeting the TCR constant region and the 5'RACE anchor. Sample indexes and Illumina adaptors were added in a first PCR, after which library yield was increased in a second PCR. After Ampure bead purification, the TCR product of roughly 650 bp was size-selected on a 2% E-gel SizeSelection system. Library quality was checked on a Bioanalyzer, concentration was measured with Qubit, and libraries were quantified with the Kapa Library Quantification kit before pooling. Libraries were sequenced paired-end 2 x 150 bp on an Illumina HiSeq 2500. To increase sequence diversity, roughly 24-31% phiX was spiked into each library pool. As for the original processing: The UMI-based MiGEC pipeline processed quality-filtered reads and removed over 80% of raw TCR sequences during error correction. IMGT germline references were used for alignment of VDJ genes, and clonotypes were defined by a unique CDR3 amino acid sequence together with V-J genes. Clonal expansion, Shannon diversity, and CDR3 relatedness (CalcPairwiseDistances, ClusterSamples) were evaluated with VDJtools, and phylogenetic trees were built with CLCbio workbench. Clones with at least 8 unique UMIs were defined as expanded, with this threshold being based on coefficient-of-variation modelling across technical triplicates. TCRdb handled the public reads itself, with Q25 trimming in fastp and clone calling in MiXCR, and kept productive beta chains. One record per CDR3 amino acid sequence lists the most common genes and DNA. TCRdb assigned the V and J calls; the authors' analysis was not used. This sample has some 66,000 distinct CDR3 sequences in its table, and more than 3.5% of those were observed once. The top ten hold just over 2.5% of the sample.

Unsorted PBMC libraries were generated from 2 million PBMCs stored in RNAlater at -80 °C until RNA extraction. The multiple sclerosis patients were enrolled in a US clinical protocol that used magnetic resonance imaging to evaluate disease progression. Peripheral blood was subjected to Ficoll-Hypaque density gradient centrifugation to isolate PBMCs, which were then cryopreserved in liquid nitrogen. Ten or more counts support this clonotype. There is no known antigen for this receptor. Qualities for individual bases were not recorded, and no much larger clone is one base off. According to the germline V gene, CDR1 reads MDHEN and CDR2 reads SYDVKM. CDR3 length: 16 amino acids, cysteine to phenylalanine. The DNA shown is the 48-base CDR3, in frame from base 1. V is reduced by 6 bases and J by 6 bases, leaving a spacing of 23 bases between them.

The V gene is TRBV28 and the J gene is TRBJ1-2, with TRBD1 as a weak D call on 5 bases. The sequence was obtained from a man between 50 and 59 years old with multiple sclerosis. The material sequenced was PBMCs. The DNA sequence follows: TGTGCCAGCAGCACCTACCGGGAAGGGGTTCGTCATGGCTACACCTTC. The encoded protein is CASSTYREGVRHGYTF.